These 25 T cell receptor beta chains were all obtained from the same sample, sequenced in a study of blood T cell repertoires in COVID-19. Assay used: immunoSEQ multiplex PCR; TCRdb lists only in-frame clones, some missing. The repertoire holds about 120,000 clones, about four fifths seen once, with around 4.5% in the top ten. The specimen sequenced was peripheral blood. These receptors all come from a woman in her seventies with acute or convalescent COVID-19.

V is TRBV6-5 and J is TRBJ2-7, with 11 bases fitting TRBD1. Losses at the gene ends were 6 bases for V and 4 bases for J; bases not matched to a gene: 5. The CDR3 runs 14 residues. CDR1 is MNHEY, CDR2 SVGAGI, per germline. DNA of the CDR3: TGTGCCAGCAGGTCAGGGACAGGGGGATACGAGCAGTACGTC. Residues: CASRSGTGGYEQYV.

This clone was recorded a few times. The chain links TRBV6-6 to TRBJ1-5, with D unresolved. Between the trimmed V and J ends, which lost 0 bases and 9 bases, there was a span of 12 bases. CDR1 is MNHNY and CDR2 is SVGAGI in the germline V gene (reference sequence). The CDR3 contains 14 residues. The CDR3 DNA follows: TGTGCCAGCAGTTACTCAGAACTCGGTGTGCCCCAGCATTTT. Translated, it gives CASSYSELGVPQHF.

In its sample, this clone was seen once. CDR3 protein: CASSIVEVKQGDETQYF. In DNA, the CDR3 is TGTGCCAGCAGCATTGTGGAGGTTAAACAGGGCGACGAGACCCAGTACTTC. The rearrangement links TRBV5-8 to TRBJ2-5; a weak D match, TRBD1 (6 bases). Trimming removed 4 bases from V and 5 bases from J, with 24 bases in between. The germline V gene has CDR1 SGHTS and CDR2 YDEGEE. This CDR3 contains 17 residues.

This clone has only a few counts. V gene TRBV28 combines with J gene TRBJ1-1; TRBD1 aligns across 9 bases. The V segment lost 5 bases and the J segment 5 bases; nucleotides outside the gene matches: 6. CDR3 size: 14 residues. Germline loops: CDR1 MDHEN, CDR2 SYDVKM. CDR3 residues: CASSGQGTRTEAFF. The CDR3 nucleotides are TGTGCCAGCAGTGGACAGGGGACCAGGACTGAAGCTTTCTTT.

The gene calls are TRBV6-5 and TRBJ2-5, with D possibly TRBD2 on 7 matching bases. The CDR3 extends over 14 amino acids. Germline lookup yields CDR1 MNHEY and CDR2 SVGAGI. The V end lost 6 bases, the J end lost 1 base, and 12 bases lay between the germline ends. The CDR3 here is CASRRGGPQETQYF. The CDR3 DNA follows: TGTGCCAGCAGGAGGGGGGGGCCCCAAGAGACCCAGTACTTC.

This chain joins TRBV18 and TRBJ1-6, with D perhaps matching TRBD1 (6 bases). The CDR3 contains 17 residues. V lost 3 bases, J lost 4 bases, and 16 bases lay in between. The V gene's germline CDR1 is KGHSH and CDR2 LQKENI. CDR3 bases: TGTGCCAGCTCACCCAGGGCTCGGACAGCATATAATTCACCCCTCCACTTT. It yields the protein CASSPRARTAYNSPLHF.

This clone has only a few counts. V and J are TRBV27 and TRBJ1-6; 8 nucleotides align to TRBD1. J was trimmed by 6 bases and V by 6 bases; bases with no gene match: 10. The germline V gene encodes CDR1 MNHEY and CDR2 SMNVEV (reference sequence). This CDR3 spans 16 amino acids. The CDR3, as DNA: TGTGCCAGCAGCCGACAGACAGGGGCCCCTAATTCACCCCTCCACTTT. This codes for CASSRQTGAPNSPLHF.

The chain is built from TRBV19 and TRBJ1-2, with 7 bases lining up with TRBD1. The CDR3 has 15 residues. In germline, CDR1 is LNHDA, CDR2 SQIVND (reference sequence). Trimming at V came to 2 bases and at J to 7 bases, leaving 10 bases not matched to a gene. For the CDR3, the DNA is TGTGCCAGTAGTATACCGGGACAGCGTGTGGGTGGCTACACCTTC. Residues: CASSIPGQRVGGYTF.

This clone was counted once. The rearrangement uses TRBV5-6 and TRBJ1-6; D uncertain. CDR3 length: 13 residues. Trimming took off 1 base at V and 12 bases at J, with 11 bases between the two ends. Germline V gene data show CDR1 as SGHDT and CDR2 as YYEEEE. The CDR3 loop is CASSLRFRGPLHF. The CDR3, as DNA: TGTGCCAGCAGCTTGAGGTTCCGGGGACCCCTCCACTTT.

This sequence joins TRBV10-1 and TRBJ2-1; weak D call: TRBD1 (6 bases). Germline CDR1 WNHNN, CDR2 SYGVQD (reference sequence). The CDR3 loop spans 12 amino acids. The germline V and J ends were trimmed by 7 bases and 7 bases, with 11 bases remaining between them. The CDR3: CASNGTFNEQFF. DNA of the CDR3: TGCGCCAGCAACGGGACATTTAATGAGCAGTTCTTC.

J is TRBJ2-3 and V is TRBV27; D remains ambiguous. V lost 5 bases and J lost 1, with 7 bases in between. The CDR3 spans 13 residues. The germline CDR1 and CDR2 sequences are MNHEY and SMNVEV (reference sequence). As DNA, the CDR3 is TGTGCCAGCAGTATACAAGGCACAGATACGCAGTATTTT. Protein: CASSIQGTDTQYF.

The rearrangement links TRBV6-2 or TRBV6-3 to TRBJ2-3; TRBD1 agrees at 7 bases. The CDR3 totals 14 residues. Trimming removed 5 bases from V and 2 bases from J; junction bases left unmatched: 4. Germline CDR1 is MNHEY and CDR2 is SVGEGT. The DNA for the CDR3 is TGTGCCAGCAGTCAGGGGGACCCCACAGATACGCAGTATTTT. Translated: CASSQGDPTDTQYF.

A single count supports this clone. The chain is built from TRBV10-3 and TRBJ1-5; 7 bases match TRBD1. The CDR3 is 14 residues long. Trimming at V came to 11 bases and at J to 0 bases, leaving 7 bases not matched to a gene. Germline CDR1 reads ENHRY; CDR2 reads SYGVKD. CDR3 loop: CAVGDRVSNQPQHF. Written as DNA, the CDR3 is TGTGCCGTCGGTGACAGGGTTAGCAATCAGCCCCAGCATTTT.

This clone was found many times. V usage is TRBV27 and J usage is TRBJ1-4; TRBD1 matches 12 bases. There are 17 residues in the CDR3. The germline V gene encodes CDR1 MNHEY and CDR2 SMNVEV (reference sequence). Trimming took 5 bases from V and 4 from J; bases not matched to a gene: 8. CDR3 in amino acids: CASSPGTGGHFNEKLFF. CDR3 nucleotides: TGTGCCAGCAGTCCCGGGACAGGGGGCCATTTTAATGAAAAACTGTTTTTT.

V usage is TRBV30 and J usage is TRBJ1-3; D ambiguous. The CDR3 contains 14 residues. Trimming took 3 bases from V and 0 from J, leaving 9 bases between them. Germline CDR1 is GTSNPN and CDR2 is SVGIG (reference sequence). The CDR3 coding sequence is TGTGCCTGGAGGGTAGGGAGCTCTGGAAACACCATATATTTT. This encodes CAWRVGSSGNTIYF.

The rearrangement uses TRBV7-9 and TRBJ2-5; D not resolved. Per germline, CDR1 SEHNR and CDR2 FQNEAQ (reference sequence). The CDR3 has 14 residues. V was trimmed by 1 base and J by 0 bases, leaving 6 bases between them. CDR3 bases: TGTGCCAGCAGCTTAGGGGCCCACCAAGAGACCCAGTACTTC. Encoded protein: CASSLGAHQETQYF.

The chain has TRBV6-5 and TRBJ2-3; 8 bases are shared with TRBD2. The CDR3 runs to 14 residues. Germline values: CDR1 MNHEY, CDR2 SVGAGI. Trimming cost V 10 bases and J 5 bases; bases outside gene matches: 11. CDR3 DNA: TGTGCCACCACAAGAGCGGGGGAACAAGATACGCAGTATTTT. Amino acids: CATTRAGEQDTQYF.

The chain carries TRBV30 and TRBJ1-2, with TRBD1 matching 8 bases. V was clipped by 0 bases and J by 8 bases; unmatched bases: 8. CDR1 GTSNPN and CDR2 SVGIG come from the germline V gene (reference sequence). CDR3 length: 14 residues. Written as DNA, the CDR3 is TGTGCCTGGAGTGTACTTCAGGGGGCGCAGGGCTACACCTTC. It specifies CAWSVLQGAQGYTF.

This clone was counted a few times. This rearrangement joins TRBV10-3 to TRBJ1-5; weak D call: TRBD1 (5 bases). Germline-derived CDR1 and CDR2 are ENHRY and SYGVKD. The CDR3 sequence is 14 residues long. Trimming pared 3 bases from V and 3 bases from J, leaving 9 bases between. DNA for the CDR3: TGTGCCATCAGTGAAGCCAGGGCCAATCAGCCCCAGCATTTT. It is translated as CAISEARANQPQHF.

V gene TRBV11-3 combines with J gene TRBJ2-4; D unclear. Between the trimmed V and J ends, which lost 5 bases and 6 bases, there was a span of 14 bases. CDR3 length equals 14 residues. Germline CDR1 SGHNT, CDR2 YENEEA. The chain's CDR3 is CASSPPLVANIQYF. DNA for the CDR3: TGTGCCAGCAGCCCCCCCTTGGTGGCAAACATTCAGTACTTC.

V and J are TRBV29-1 and TRBJ2-7; 10 bases align to TRBD1. CDR3 length: 14 amino acids. J lost 2 bases, V lost 6 bases, and 7 bases had no gene match. Germline loops: CDR1 SQVTM, CDR2 ANQGSEA. The CDR3 bases are TGCAGCGTGGGCTTCGGACAGGGGGCCTACGAGCAGTACTTC. Its protein product is CSVGFGQGAYEQYF.

The V call is TRBV19, the J call TRBJ2-4; TRBD2 might be the D (5 bases). Germline lookup yields CDR1 LNHDA and CDR2 SQIVND (reference sequence). The CDR3 extends over 17 amino acids. The V end was cut by 6 bases, the J end by 3 bases, with 21 bases between. The CDR3 DNA is TGTGCCAGTAGCATCTGGGGAGAGAGCTTAGTCAAAAACATTCAGTACTTC. Its translation is CASSIWGESLVKNIQYF.

The table lists this clone with a few counts. The chain couples TRBV7-9 to TRBJ2-1; 7 bases map to TRBD2. Germline CDR1 reads SEHNR; CDR2 reads FQNEAQ (reference sequence). After removal of 1 base from V and 16 bases from J, the junction contained 16 bases not matched to a gene. The CDR3 length is 15 residues. The CDR3 loop reads CASSLESLAATRQFF. The CDR3 DNA follows: TGTGCCAGCAGCTTAGAAAGCCTAGCGGCCACGAGGCAATTCTTC. Supplemented by reference TRBV7-9 and TRBJ2-1, the full variable domain reads DTGVSQNPRHKITKRGQNVTFRCDPISEHNRLYWYRQTLGQGPEFLTYFQNEAQLEKSRLLSDRFSAERPKGSFSTLEIQRTEQGDSAMYLCASSLESLAATRQFFGPGTRLTVL.

This clone occurred once. V and J are TRBV3-1 (or the pseudogene TRBV3-2) and TRBJ2-1, with D perhaps matching TRBD2 (7 bases). With 0 bases removed from V and 6 bases from J, the gap between germline ends came to 18 bases. Germline V gene data show CDR1 as LGHDT and CDR2 as YNNKEL (reference sequence). This CDR3 contains 17 residues. The CDR3 spells CASSQEPMGGPFNEQFF. The CDR3 DNA follows: TGTGCCAGCAGCCAAGAACCGATGGGGGGGCCTTTCAATGAGCAGTTCTTC.

The chain is built from TRBV10-3 and TRBJ1-6, with 7 positions matching TRBD1. Losses at the gene ends were 6 bases for V and 0 bases for J; bases not matched to a gene: 2. Germline CDR1 is ENHRY and CDR2 is SYGVKD. The CDR3 has 15 residues. The CDR3 DNA reads as TGTGCCATCAGGGCAGGGGGCTCCTATAATTCACCCCTCCACTTT. It translates to CAIRAGGSYNSPLHF.